A selection of T cell receptor beta chains follows, all from one sample in a study of technical replicates of blood from several donors. The method was immunoSEQ multiplex PCR; TCRdb's version includes in-frame clones alone and lacks a portion of them. The sample holds over 85,000 clones, roughly 95% seen once. Material: T cells isolated from PBMCs. Receptors originate from a human donor in good health. The conserved cysteine and the conserved F or W are not part of the CDR3 here.

V gene,CDR3 protein
TRBV4-3,ASSQAGGTSYEQY
TRBV10-3,AISERETQY
TRBV18,ASSPGTGLEAF
TRBV18,ASSPPYPGLNGYT
TRBV11-2,ASSLRGSYEQY
TRBV28,ASSLSTSGATYEQY
TRBV6-6,ASSYRGDGNTDTQY
TRBV4-3,ASSQGAAPSTDTQY
TRBV4-2,ASSQDHLGTSGSRELF
TRBV14,ASSQGRRGTIY
TRBV9,ASSGSGQGYEQY
TRBV7-9,ASSLAGGSADTQY
TRBV30,AWSVSLAGENEQF
TRBV25-1,ASSPGSSTGELF
TRBV5-1,ASSLAGGPGIYEQY
TRBV10-3,AISEEQAGWSYEQY
TRBV2,ASSQRYEEQY
TRBV13,ASSERRQGAGYEQY
TRBV6-5,ASSSVSGRTDTQY
TRBV30,AWRPEARDSGELF